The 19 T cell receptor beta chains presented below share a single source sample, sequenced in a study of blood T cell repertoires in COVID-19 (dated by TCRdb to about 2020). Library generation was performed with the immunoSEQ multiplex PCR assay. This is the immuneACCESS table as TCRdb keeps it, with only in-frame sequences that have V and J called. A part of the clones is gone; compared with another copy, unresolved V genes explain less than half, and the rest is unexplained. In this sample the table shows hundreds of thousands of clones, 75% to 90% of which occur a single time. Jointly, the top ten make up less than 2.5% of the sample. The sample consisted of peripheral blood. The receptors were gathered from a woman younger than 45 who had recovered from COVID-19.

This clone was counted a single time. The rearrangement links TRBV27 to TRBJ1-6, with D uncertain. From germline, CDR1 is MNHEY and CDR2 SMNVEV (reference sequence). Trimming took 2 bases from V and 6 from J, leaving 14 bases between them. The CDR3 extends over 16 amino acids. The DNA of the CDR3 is TGTGCCAGCAGTTTAAGCGGACGGGGTTTTAATTCACCCCTCCACTTT. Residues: CASSLSGRGFNSPLHF.

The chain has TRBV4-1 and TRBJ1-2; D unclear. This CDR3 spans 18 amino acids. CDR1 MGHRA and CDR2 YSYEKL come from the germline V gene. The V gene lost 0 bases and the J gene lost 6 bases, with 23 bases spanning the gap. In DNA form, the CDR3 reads TGCGCCAGCAGCCAAGAGCCCGGACTGGTAGGGTCAAGGGATGGCTACACCTTC. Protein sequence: CASSQEPGLVGSRDGYTF.

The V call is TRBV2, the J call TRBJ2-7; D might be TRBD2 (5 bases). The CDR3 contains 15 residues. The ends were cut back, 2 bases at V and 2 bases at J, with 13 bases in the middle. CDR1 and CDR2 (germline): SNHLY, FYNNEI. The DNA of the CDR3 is TGTGCCAGCAGTGAACGGCCGACTAACCCCTACGAGCAGTACTTC. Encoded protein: CASSERPTNPYEQYF.

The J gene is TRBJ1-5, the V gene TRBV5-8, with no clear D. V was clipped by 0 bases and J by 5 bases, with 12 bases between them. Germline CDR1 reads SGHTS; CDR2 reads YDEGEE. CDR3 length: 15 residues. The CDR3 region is CASSLGQVEDQPQHF. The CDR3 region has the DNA TGTGCCAGCAGCTTGGGGCAGGTGGAAGATCAGCCCCAGCATTTT.

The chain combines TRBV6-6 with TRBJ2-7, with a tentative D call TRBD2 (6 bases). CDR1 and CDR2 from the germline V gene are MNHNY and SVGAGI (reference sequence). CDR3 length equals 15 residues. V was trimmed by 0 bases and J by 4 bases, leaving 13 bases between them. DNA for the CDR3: TGTGCCAGCAGTTACTCGATCGGGGGACCTTACGAGCAGTACTTC. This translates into CASSYSIGGPYEQYF.

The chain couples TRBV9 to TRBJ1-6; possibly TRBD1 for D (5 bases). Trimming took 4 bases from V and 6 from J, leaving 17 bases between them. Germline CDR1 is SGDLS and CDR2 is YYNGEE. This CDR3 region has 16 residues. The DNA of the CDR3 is TGTGCCAGCAGCAAACAGGTTGGGCAAATTAATTCACCCCTCCACTTT. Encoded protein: CASSKQVGQINSPLHF.

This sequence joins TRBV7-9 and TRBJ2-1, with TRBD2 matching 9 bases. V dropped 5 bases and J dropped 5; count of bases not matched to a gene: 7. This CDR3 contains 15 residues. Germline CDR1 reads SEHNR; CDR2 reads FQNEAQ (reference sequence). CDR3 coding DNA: TGTGCCAGCAGCGCCACCGGGACTAGCAACAATGAGCAGTTCTTC. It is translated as CASSATGTSNNEQFF.

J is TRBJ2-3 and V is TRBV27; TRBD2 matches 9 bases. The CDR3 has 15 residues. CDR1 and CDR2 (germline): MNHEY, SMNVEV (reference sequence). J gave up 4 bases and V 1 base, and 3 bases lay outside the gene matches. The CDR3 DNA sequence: TGTGCCAGCAGTTTATTTTTAGCGGGGGCAGATACGCAGTATTTT. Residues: CASSLFLAGADTQYF.

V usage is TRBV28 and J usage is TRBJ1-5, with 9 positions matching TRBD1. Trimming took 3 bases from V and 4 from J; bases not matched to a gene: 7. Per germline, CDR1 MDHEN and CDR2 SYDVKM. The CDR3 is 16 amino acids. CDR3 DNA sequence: TGTGCCAGCAGTTTCGGACAGGGGTCTAGTAATCAGCCCCAGCATTTT. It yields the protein CASSFGQGSSNQPQHF.

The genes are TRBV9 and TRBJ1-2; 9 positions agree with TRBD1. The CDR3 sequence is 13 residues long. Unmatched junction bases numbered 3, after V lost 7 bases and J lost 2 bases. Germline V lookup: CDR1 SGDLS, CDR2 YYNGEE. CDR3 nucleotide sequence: TGTGCCAGCGCCGGGACAGGGAACTATGGCTACACCTTC. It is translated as CASAGTGNYGYTF.

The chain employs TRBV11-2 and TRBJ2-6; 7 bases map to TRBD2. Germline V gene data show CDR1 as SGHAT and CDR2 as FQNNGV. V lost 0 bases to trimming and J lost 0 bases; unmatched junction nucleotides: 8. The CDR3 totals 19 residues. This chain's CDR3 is CASSLEASGFLSGANVLTF. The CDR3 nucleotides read TGTGCCAGCAGCTTAGAAGCTAGCGGTTTCCTCTCTGGGGCCAACGTCCTGACTTTC.

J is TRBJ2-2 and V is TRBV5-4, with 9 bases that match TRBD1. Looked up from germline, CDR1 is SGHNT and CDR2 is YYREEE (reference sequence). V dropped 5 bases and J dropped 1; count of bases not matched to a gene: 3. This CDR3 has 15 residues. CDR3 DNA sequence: TGTGCCAGCAGTTGGGACAGGGTGAACACCGGGGAGCTGTTTTTT. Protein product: CASSWDRVNTGELFF.

CDR3 in amino acids: CASSPRTSGFTGELFF. For the CDR3, the DNA is TGTGCCAGCAGCCCTCGGACTAGCGGATTCACCGGGGAGCTGTTTTTT. The genes are TRBV3-1 (or the pseudogene TRBV3-2) and TRBJ2-2, with 10 bases matching TRBD2. Germline V CDR1 and CDR2: LGHDT, YNNKEL (reference sequence). V was pared by 4 bases and J by 4 bases, with 6 bases of the junction left unmatched. The CDR3 sequence is 16 residues long.

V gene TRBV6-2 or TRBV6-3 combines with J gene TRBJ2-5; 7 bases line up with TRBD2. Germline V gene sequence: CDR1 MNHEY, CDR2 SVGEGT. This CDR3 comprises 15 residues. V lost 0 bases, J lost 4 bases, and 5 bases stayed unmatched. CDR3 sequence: CASSYSGAGVETQYF. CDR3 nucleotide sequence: TGTGCCAGCAGTTACTCGGGCGCGGGAGTAGAGACCCAGTACTTC.

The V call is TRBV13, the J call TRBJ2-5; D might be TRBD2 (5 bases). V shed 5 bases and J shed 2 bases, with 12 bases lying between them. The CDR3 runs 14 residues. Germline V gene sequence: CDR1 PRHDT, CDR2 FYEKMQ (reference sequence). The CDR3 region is CASSTWTVQETQYF. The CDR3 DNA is TGTGCCAGCAGCACCTGGACTGTACAAGAGACCCAGTACTTC.

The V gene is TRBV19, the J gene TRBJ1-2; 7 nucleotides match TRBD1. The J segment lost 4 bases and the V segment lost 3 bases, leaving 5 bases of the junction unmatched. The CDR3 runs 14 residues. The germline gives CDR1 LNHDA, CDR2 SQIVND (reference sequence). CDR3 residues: CASSIGTEFYGYTF. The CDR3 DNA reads TGTGCCAGTAGTATCGGGACAGAATTCTATGGCTACACCTTC.

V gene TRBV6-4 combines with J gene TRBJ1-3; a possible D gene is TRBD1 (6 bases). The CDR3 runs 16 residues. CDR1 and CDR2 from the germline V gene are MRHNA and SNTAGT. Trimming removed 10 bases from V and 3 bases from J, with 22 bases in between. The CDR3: CAIPRTVESFGNTIYF. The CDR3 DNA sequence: TGTGCCATTCCCCGGACAGTGGAGTCGTTTGGAAACACCATATATTTT.

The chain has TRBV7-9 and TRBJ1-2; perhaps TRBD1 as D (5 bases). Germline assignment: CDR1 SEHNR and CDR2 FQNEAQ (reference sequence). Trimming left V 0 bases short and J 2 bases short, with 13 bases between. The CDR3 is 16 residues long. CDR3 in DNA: TGTGCCAGCAGCTTAGCGTGGGGCGCCTCAAACTATGGCTACACCTTC. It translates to CASSLAWGASNYGYTF.

The CDR3 region is CASSQEGTTPETQYF. In DNA form, the CDR3 reads TGCGCCAGCAGCCAAGAAGGGACTACCCCTGAGACCCAGTACTTC. This chain uses TRBV4-1 with TRBJ2-5; 7 positions agree with TRBD2. The CDR3 has 15 amino acids. V shed 0 bases, J shed 5 bases, and the junction held 6 bases outside the gene matches. Germline CDR1 reads MGHRA; CDR2 reads YSYEKL.